Listed below are T cell receptor beta chains from one sample, sequenced in a study of T cell responses to AZD1222 COVID-19 vaccine. TCRdb's table, derived via immunoSEQ multiplex PCR, lists solely in-frame clones and lacks some. This repertoire shows 150,000 to 200,000 clones, around nine tenths found once; its top ten account for around 7.9%. Source: peripheral blood, taken on day 0 of AZD1222 vaccination. These receptors came from an adult in good health. CDR3s include the opening cysteine and the closing phenylalanine or tryptophan. For some rows the clone size is stated as once, few or many, or as a class when expanded; others skip it.

clone_size j_call v_call cdr3_aa
NA TRBJ1-2 TRBV5-4 CASSLEVQDGYTF
NA TRBJ1-3 TRBV11-2 CASSQGRRSQGNTIYF
NA TRBJ1-3 TRBV2 CASRGNRERGNTIYF
once TRBJ1-4 TRBV5-5 CASSLTGQGEKLFF
NA TRBJ2-5 TRBV9 CASSVDGSQETQYF
NA TRBJ2-3 TRBV15 CATRRTGSDTQYF
NA TRBJ1-4 TRBV9 CASSATDSSNEKLFF
NA TRBJ1-1 TRBV4-3 CASSRNSEAFF
NA TRBJ1-5 TRBV2 CASRSPGSRNQPQHF
NA TRBJ2-1 TRBV4-2 CASSQDSCGNEQFF
NA TRBJ1-2 TRBV3-1/TRBV3-2 CASSHPYGYTF
NA TRBJ1-5 TRBV7-6 CASSLAVGRRNNQPQHF
NA TRBJ1-1 TRBV27 CASRAGGLTEAFF
few TRBJ1-4 TRBV7-6 CASSLDADYGELFF
NA TRBJ2-7 TRBV5-1 CASSLISGQGSYEQYF
NA TRBJ2-7 TRBV5-1 CASSFSPGGESYEQYF
NA TRBJ2-5 TRBV7-7 CATGRGAYLETQYF
NA TRBJ2-1 TRBV4-1 CASSQVGPTDEQFF
NA TRBJ2-7 TRBV5-6 CASKISDRGNYEQYF
few TRBJ1-3 TRBV6-5 CASSSPAPGNTIYF
NA TRBJ2-2 TRBV19 CASSAATNTGELFF
NA TRBJ1-1 TRBV5-3 CARSPGQSSPMNTEAFF
NA TRBJ2-7 TRBV28 CASRGGWNEQYF
once TRBJ2-7 TRBV7-6 CASSLGRDRVYEQYF
NA TRBJ2-3 TRBV3-1/TRBV3-2 CASSHVAGESTDTQYF
once TRBJ2-7 TRBV5-6 CASSMGPSGMYF
NA TRBJ2-5 TRBV18 CASSPLPGQQETQYF
few TRBJ2-7 TRBV29-1 CSVAMTGSYEQYF
NA TRBJ2-3 TRBV7-3 CASSFRAATDTQYF
NA TRBJ1-2 TRBV19 CASSTPGQVYGYTF
NA TRBJ2-1 TRBV6-5 CASSYSGSNEQFF
NA TRBJ2-3 TRBV28 CASSGTSENTDTQYF
NA TRBJ1-5 TRBV18 CASSPGTGNQPQHF
NA TRBJ1-1 TRBV4-1 CASSQAGYSTEAFF
NA TRBJ2-1 TRBV3-1/TRBV3-2 CASSQSDEQFF
NA TRBJ1-5 TRBV30 CAWSVGTGSGNQPQHF
NA TRBJ1-1 TRBV13 CASSRDIEAFF
NA TRBJ2-2 TRBV7-2 CASSPRPTGKTGELFF
NA TRBJ1-2 TRBV4-1 CASSRDGGGHGYTF
NA TRBJ1-1 TRBV7-8 CASSADRVVDTEAFF
NA TRBJ1-1 TRBV5-1 CASSLSRGRNTEAFF
NA TRBJ1-6 TRBV9 CASSTWSSGDSPLHF
few TRBJ2-3 TRBV6-4 CASSDQASGGADTQYF
NA TRBJ2-7 TRBV28 CASSEGGTLNEQYF
NA TRBJ2-1 TRBV3-1/TRBV3-2 CASSQVGTEQFF
few TRBJ2-7 TRBV6-5 CASSPWKDSYEQYF
once TRBJ2-3 TRBV29-1 CSVVVIGQGVPDTQYF
few TRBJ1-6 TRBV19 CASGPDRATYSPLHF
NA TRBJ2-7 TRBV4-1 CASSQLRGQGSEQYF
NA TRBJ2-5 TRBV7-2 CASSLALDRETQYF
NA TRBJ1-1 TRBV28 CASSFGRGDKSEAFF